The T cell receptor (beta chain) described here comes from a study of human T cells and chemical hapten exposure. The CDR3 has 14 residues. Germline V gene sequence: CDR1 SGDLS, CDR2 YYNGEE. The V and J ends lost 8 bases and 0 bases, in that order; junction bases with no gene match: 6. Time point in this sample: patch test 3, about 24 weeks after DPC sensitization. Sample treatment: therapeutic diphenylcyclopropenone sensitization with weekly scalp DPC. TCRdb independently ran MiXCR on the RACE reads; one entry per CDR3 protein. The top ten clones hold 2.4% of a sample with 55,000 to 75,000 distinct CDR3 sequences, around 12% of them seen once.

V usage is TRBV9 and J usage is TRBJ2-3; 7 bases match TRBD2. The receptor's source is a man aged 25 to 45 with alopecia areata. Some clones in this sample may be carry-over from other donors' samples. The sample consisted of whole blood, taken in connection with sensitization to the hapten diphenylcyclopropenone (DPC). The CDR3 loop reads CASGGTTSTDTQYF. In DNA form, the CDR3 reads TGTGCCAGTGGGGGGACTACTAGCACAGATACGCAGTATTTT.